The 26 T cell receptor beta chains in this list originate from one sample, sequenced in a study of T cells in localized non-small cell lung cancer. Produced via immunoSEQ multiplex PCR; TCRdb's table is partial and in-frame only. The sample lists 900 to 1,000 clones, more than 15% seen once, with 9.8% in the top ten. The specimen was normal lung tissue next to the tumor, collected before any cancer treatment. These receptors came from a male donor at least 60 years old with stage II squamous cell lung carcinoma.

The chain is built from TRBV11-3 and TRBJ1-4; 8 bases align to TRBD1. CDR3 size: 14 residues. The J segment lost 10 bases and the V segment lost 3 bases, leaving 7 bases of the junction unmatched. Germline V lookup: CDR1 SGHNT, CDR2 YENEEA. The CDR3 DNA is TGTGCCAGCAGCTTGTCGAGACAGGGGAGAAAACTGTTTTTT. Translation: CASSLSRQGRKLFF.

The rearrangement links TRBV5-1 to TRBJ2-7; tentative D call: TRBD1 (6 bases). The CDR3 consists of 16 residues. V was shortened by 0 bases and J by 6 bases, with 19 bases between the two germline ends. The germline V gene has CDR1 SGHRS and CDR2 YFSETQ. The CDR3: CASSLVSGRGYGEQYF. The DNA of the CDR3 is TGCGCCAGCAGCTTGGTAAGCGGCAGGGGTTATGGCGAGCAGTACTTC.

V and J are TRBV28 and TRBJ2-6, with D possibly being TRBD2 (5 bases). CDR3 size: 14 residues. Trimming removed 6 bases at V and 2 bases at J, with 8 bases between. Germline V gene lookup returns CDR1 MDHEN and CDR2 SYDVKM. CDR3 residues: CASRGAAGANVLTF. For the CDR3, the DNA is TGTGCCAGCAGGGGAGCTGCTGGGGCCAACGTCCTGACTTTC.

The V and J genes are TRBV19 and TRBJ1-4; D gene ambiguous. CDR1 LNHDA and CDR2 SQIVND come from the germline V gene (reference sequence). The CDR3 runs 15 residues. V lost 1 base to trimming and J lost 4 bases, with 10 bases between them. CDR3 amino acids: CASSIGKKINEKLFF. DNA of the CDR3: TGTGCCAGTAGTATAGGGAAGAAAATTAATGAAAAACTGTTTTTT. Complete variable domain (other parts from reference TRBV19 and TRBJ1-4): DGGITQSPKYLFRKEGQNVTLSCEQNLNHDAMYWYRQDPGQGLRLIYYSQIVNDFQKGDIAEGYSVSREKKESFPLTVTSAQKNPTAFYLCASSIGKKINEKLFFGSGTQLSVL.

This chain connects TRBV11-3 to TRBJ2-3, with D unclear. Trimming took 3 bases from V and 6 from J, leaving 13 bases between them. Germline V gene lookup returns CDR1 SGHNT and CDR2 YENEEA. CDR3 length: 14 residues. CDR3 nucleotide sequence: TGTGCCAGCAGCTTCGGCTTTGAGTCGGATACGCAGTATTTT. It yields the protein CASSFGFESDTQYF.

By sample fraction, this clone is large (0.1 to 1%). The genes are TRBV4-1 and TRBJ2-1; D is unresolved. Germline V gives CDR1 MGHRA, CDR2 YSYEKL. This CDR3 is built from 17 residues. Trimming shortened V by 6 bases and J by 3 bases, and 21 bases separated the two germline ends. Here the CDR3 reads CASSPLPTPGIYNEQFF. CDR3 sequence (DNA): TGCGCCAGCAGTCCATTGCCTACCCCGGGTATCTACAATGAGCAGTTCTTC.

CDR3 region: CASSTGTVGSQETQYF. The CDR3 region has the DNA TGTGCCAGCAGCACGGGGACAGTGGGGTCCCAAGAGACCCAGTACTTC. J is TRBJ2-5 and V is TRBV11-3, with TRBD1 identical over 7 bases. V lost 5 bases to trimming and J lost 1 base; unmatched junction nucleotides: 10. This CDR3 contains 16 residues. Germline lookup yields CDR1 SGHNT and CDR2 YENEEA. Full variable domain (outside the CDR3, taken from reference TRBV11-3 and TRBJ2-5): EAGVVQSPRYKIIEKKQPVAFWCNPISGHNTLYWYLQNLGQGPELLIRYENEEAVDDSQLPKDRFSAERLKGVDSTLKIQPAELGDSAVYLCASSTGTVGSQETQYFGPGTRLLVL.

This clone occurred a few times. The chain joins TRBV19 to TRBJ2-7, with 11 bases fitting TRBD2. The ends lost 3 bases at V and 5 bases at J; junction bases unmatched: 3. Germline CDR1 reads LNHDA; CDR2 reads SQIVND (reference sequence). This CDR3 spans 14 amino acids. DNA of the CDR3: TGTGCCAGTAGTATTGTACTAGCGGGAGACGAGCAGTACTTC. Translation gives CASSIVLAGDEQYF.

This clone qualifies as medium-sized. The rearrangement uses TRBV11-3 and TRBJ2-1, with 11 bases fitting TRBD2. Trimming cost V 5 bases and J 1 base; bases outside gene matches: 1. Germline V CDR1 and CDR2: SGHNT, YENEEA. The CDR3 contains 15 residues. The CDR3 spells CASSRTSGSYNEQFF. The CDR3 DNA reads TGTGCCAGCAGCCGGACTAGCGGGTCCTACAATGAGCAGTTCTTC. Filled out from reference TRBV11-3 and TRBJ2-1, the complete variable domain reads EAGVVQSPRYKIIEKKQPVAFWCNPISGHNTLYWYLQNLGQGPELLIRYENEEAVDDSQLPKDRFSAERLKGVDSTLKIQPAELGDSAVYLCASSRTSGSYNEQFFGPGTRLTVL.

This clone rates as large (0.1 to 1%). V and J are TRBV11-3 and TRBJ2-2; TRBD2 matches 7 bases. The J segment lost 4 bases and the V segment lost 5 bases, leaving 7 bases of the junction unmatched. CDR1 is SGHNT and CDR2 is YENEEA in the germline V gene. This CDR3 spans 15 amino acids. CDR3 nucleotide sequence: TGTGCCAGCAGCCCCACGGGACTAACCACCGGGGAGCTGTTTTTT. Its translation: CASSPTGLTTGELFF.

The CDR3 protein is CASRGQGSTEAFF. The CDR3 coding sequence is TGTGCCAGCAGGGGACAGGGGAGCACTGAAGCTTTCTTT. This chain joins TRBV28 and TRBJ1-1; 10 bases match TRBD1. CDR3 length equals 13 residues. V lost 6 bases to trimming and J lost 4 bases; unmatched junction nucleotides: 2. The germline CDR1 and CDR2 sequences are MDHEN and SYDVKM.

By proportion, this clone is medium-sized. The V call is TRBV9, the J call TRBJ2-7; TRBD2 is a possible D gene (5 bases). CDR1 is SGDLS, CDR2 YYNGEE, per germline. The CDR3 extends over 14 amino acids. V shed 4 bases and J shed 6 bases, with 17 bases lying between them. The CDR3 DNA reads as TGTGCCAGCAGCCCCCGGGATTCGTTCTCCGAGCAGTACTTC. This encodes CASSPRDSFSEQYF.

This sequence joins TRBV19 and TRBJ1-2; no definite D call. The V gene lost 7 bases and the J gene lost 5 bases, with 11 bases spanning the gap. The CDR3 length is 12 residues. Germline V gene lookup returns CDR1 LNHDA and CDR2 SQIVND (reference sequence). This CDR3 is CASTGAGYGYTF. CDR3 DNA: TGTGCCAGTACGGGAGCTGGATATGGCTACACCTTC.

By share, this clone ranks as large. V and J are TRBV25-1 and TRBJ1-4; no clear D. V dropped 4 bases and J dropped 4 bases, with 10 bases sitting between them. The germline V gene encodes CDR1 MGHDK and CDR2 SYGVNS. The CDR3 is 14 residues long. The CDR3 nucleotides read TGTGCCAGCAGTGGAAGCGGGGTTAATGAAAAACTGTTTTTT. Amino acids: CASSGSGVNEKLFF.

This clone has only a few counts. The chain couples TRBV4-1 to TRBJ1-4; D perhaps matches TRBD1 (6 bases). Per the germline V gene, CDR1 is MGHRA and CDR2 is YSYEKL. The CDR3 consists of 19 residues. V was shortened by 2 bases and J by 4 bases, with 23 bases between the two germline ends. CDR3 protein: CASSQRDTSFPSGNEKLFF. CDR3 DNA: TGCGCCAGCAGCCAACGGGACACGAGTTTCCCCTCGGGTAATGAAAAACTGTTTTTT.

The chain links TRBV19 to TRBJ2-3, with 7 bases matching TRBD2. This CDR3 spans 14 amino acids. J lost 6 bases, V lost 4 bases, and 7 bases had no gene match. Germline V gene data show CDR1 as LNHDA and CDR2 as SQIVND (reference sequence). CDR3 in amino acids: CASSSGSSLDTQYF. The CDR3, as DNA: TGTGCCAGTAGTAGCGGGAGCTCCTTGGATACGCAGTATTTT.

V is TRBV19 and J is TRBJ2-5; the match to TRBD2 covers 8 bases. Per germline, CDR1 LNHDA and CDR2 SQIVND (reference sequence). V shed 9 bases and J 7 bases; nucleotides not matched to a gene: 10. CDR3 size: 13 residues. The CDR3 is CASWAPGGATQYF. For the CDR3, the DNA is TGTGCCAGCTGGGCCCCGGGAGGGGCGACCCAGTACTTC.

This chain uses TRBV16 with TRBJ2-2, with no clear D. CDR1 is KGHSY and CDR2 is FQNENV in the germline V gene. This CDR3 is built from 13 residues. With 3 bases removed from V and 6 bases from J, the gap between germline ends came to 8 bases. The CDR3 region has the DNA TGTGCCAGCAGCCAGACGGGTGCCGGGGAGCTGTTTTTT. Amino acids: CASSQTGAGELFF.

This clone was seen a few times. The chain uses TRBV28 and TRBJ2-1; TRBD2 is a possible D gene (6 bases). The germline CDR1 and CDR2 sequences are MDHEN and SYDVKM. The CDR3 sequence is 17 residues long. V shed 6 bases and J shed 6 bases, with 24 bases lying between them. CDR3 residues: CASSTSRDERPVNEQFF. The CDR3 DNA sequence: TGTGCCAGCAGCACCTCGCGGGACGAAAGGCCCGTCAATGAGCAGTTCTTC.

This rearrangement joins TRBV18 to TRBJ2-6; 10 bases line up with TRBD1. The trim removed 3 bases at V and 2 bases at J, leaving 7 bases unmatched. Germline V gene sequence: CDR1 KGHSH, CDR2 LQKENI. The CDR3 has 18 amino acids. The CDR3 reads CASSPGGQGIAGANVLTF. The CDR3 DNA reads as TGTGCCAGCTCACCCGGGGGACAGGGGATCGCTGGGGCCAACGTCCTGACTTTC.

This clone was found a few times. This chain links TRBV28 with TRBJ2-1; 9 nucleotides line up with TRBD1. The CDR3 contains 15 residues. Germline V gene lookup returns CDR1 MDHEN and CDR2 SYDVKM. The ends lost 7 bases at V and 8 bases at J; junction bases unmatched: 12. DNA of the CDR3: TGTGCCAGCAAAGATTGGACAGGGGCATTCGATGAGCAGTTCTTC. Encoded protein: CASKDWTGAFDEQFF.

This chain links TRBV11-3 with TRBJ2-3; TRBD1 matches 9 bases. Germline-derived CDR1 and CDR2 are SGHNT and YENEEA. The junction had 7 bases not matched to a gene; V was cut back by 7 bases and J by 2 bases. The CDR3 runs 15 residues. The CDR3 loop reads CASTERTGATDTQYF. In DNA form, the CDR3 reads TGTGCCAGCACCGAACGGACAGGGGCCACAGATACGCAGTATTTT.

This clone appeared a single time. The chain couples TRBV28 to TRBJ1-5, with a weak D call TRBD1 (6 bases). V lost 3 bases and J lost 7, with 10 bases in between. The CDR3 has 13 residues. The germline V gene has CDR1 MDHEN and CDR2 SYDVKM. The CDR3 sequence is CASSLAGDQPQHF. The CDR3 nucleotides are TGTGCCAGCAGTTTGGCAGGGGACCAGCCCCAGCATTTT.

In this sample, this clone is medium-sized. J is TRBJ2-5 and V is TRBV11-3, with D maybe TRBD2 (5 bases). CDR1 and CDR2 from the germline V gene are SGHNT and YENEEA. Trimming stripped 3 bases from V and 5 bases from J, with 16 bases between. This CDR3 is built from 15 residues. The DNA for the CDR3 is TGTGCCAGCAGCTTGGTTCCGGGAAGGCGGGAGACCCAGTACTTC. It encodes CASSLVPGRRETQYF.

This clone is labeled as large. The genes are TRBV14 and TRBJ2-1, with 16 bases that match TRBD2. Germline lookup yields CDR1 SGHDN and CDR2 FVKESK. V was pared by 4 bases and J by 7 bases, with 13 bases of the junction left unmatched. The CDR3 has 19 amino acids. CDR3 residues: CASSPGLAGGPYTPNEQFF. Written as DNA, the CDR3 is TGTGCCAGCAGCCCGGGACTAGCGGGAGGGCCTTATACTCCTAATGAGCAGTTCTTC.

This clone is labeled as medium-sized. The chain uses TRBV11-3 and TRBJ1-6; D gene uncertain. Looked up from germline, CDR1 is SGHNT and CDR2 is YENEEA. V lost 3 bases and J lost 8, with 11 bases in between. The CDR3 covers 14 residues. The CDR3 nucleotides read TGTGCCAGCAGCTTGGATGGCAGCTATTCACCCCTCCACTTT. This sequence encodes CASSLDGSYSPLHF.